These 7 T cell receptor beta chains came from one sample sequenced in a study of T cell responses to AZD1222 COVID-19 vaccine. Profiled with immunoSEQ multiplex PCR; TCRdb holds only in-frame clones, not every one. The repertoire includes 150,000 to 200,000 clones, approximately 87% of them detected once, and less than 3% sits in the top ten. The source was peripheral blood, collected on day 0 of MenACWY control vaccination. These receptors all stem from an adult in good health.

The chain couples TRBV21-1 to TRBJ2-5; the listed D gene, TRBD2, was not tested against the DNA. TRBV21-1 is labeled a pseudogene. This CDR3 has 17 residues. CDR3 nucleotide sequence: TGTGCCAGCAGCAAAATCAAGCTAGCGGGGGCTCGAGAGACCCAGTACTTC. It codes for CASSKIKLAGARETQYF.

The V and J genes are TRBV4-3 and TRBJ2-7; D is unresolved. Trimming took 0 bases from V and 4 from J, leaving 10 bases between them. CDR1 and CDR2 (germline): LGHNA, YSLEER. The CDR3 covers 14 residues. DNA for the CDR3: TGCGCCAGCAGCCAAGATCACTCTTCTTACGAGCAGTACTTC. Translating gives CASSQDHSSYEQYF.

The chain has TRBV19 and TRBJ2-7; a weak D match, TRBD2 (10 bases). This CDR3 has 19 amino acids. Germline CDR1 and CDR2: LNHDA and SQIVND (reference sequence). Trimming shortened V by 5 bases and J by 6 bases, and 32 bases separated the two germline ends. CDR3: CASSPRGTGRLAGVSEQYF. CDR3 DNA: TGTGCCAGTAGTCCCAGGGGGACAGGGCGGCTAGCGGGAGTCTCCGAGCAGTACTTC. The variable domain in full, completed from reference TRBV19 and TRBJ2-7, reads DGGITQSPKYLFRKEGQNVTLSCEQNLNHDAMYWYRQDPGQGLRLIYYSQIVNDFQKGDIAEGYSVSREKKESFPLTVTSAQKNPTAFYLCASSPRGTGRLAGVSEQYFGPGTRLTVT.

In its sample, this clone was seen once. The chain links TRBV6-5 to TRBJ1-5, with no clear D. Germline CDR1 MNHEY, CDR2 SVGAGI. The CDR3 consists of 13 residues. V was cut by 8 bases and J by 3 bases, with 11 bases left in between. The CDR3 is CASADTYNQPQHF. CDR3 DNA sequence: TGTGCCAGCGCAGACACATACAATCAGCCCCAGCATTTT.

The CDR3: CASSLMASGGGELFF. CDR3 bases: TGTGCCAGCAGCTTAATGGCTAGCGGTGGCGGGGAGCTGTTTTTT. The chain has TRBV7-9 and TRBJ2-2, with 7 bases fitting TRBD2. V lost 2 bases, J lost 7 bases, and 7 bases stayed unmatched. CDR1 and CDR2 from the germline V gene are SEHNR and FQNEAQ (reference sequence). This CDR3 has 15 residues.

The V call is TRBV6-5, the J call TRBJ1-6; 7 nucleotides agree with TRBD1. The CDR3 is 16 residues long. Germline values: CDR1 MNHEY, CDR2 SVGAGI. J was trimmed by 7 bases and V by 2 bases; bases with no gene match: 8. The CDR3 region is CASSYLTGTANSPLHF. Written as DNA, the CDR3 is TGTGCCAGCAGTTACCTTACCGGGACAGCGAATTCACCCCTCCACTTT.

This chain joins TRBV6-1 and TRBJ1-4; D is unclear. Germline V gene lookup returns CDR1 MNHNS and CDR2 SASEGT. The CDR3 runs to 18 residues. V was trimmed by 0 bases and J by 5 bases, leaving 19 bases between them. CDR3 in DNA: TGTGCCAGCAGTGAAGCGCTGATTATCGGGAGAGGCAATGAAAAACTGTTTTTT. Translated: CASSEALIIGRGNEKLFF.